The 9 T cell receptor beta chains given below trace back to one sample, sequenced in a study of PD-L1 blockade in urothelial cancer. The assay was immunoSEQ multiplex PCR, and TCRdb's table has in-frame clones only and misses some. The table includes tens of thousands of clones, 80% to 90% detected once. The sequencing here drew on PBMCs, taken around atezolizumab (anti-PD-L1) treatment. All receptors derive from a man aged 50 or older with urothelial cancer.

Only one count was recorded for this clone. The CDR3 reads CASSRWGGAYNEQFF. As DNA, the CDR3 is TGTGCCAGCAGCCGATGGGGGGGGGCCTACAATGAGCAGTTCTTC. V and J are TRBV6-4 and TRBJ2-1; 7 positions agree with TRBD2. CDR1 is MRHNA and CDR2 is SNTAGT in the germline V gene. V lost 6 bases, J lost 2 bases, and 7 bases stayed unmatched. This CDR3 spans 15 amino acids.

This chain connects TRBV7-9 to TRBJ2-7; possibly TRBD2 for D (6 bases). Deletions cut 1 base from V and 6 bases from J, with 16 bases between. CDR1 and CDR2 from the germline V gene are SEHNR and FQNEAQ (reference sequence). The CDR3 is 15 amino acids. The CDR3 spells CASSLDDNRRGEQYF. CDR3 bases: TGTGCCAGCAGCTTAGATGATAATCGGAGGGGCGAGCAGTACTTC. Looking up the rest from reference TRBV7-9 and TRBJ2-7 gives the full variable domain: DTGVSQNPRHKITKRGQNVTFRCDPISEHNRLYWYRQTLGQGPEFLTYFQNEAQLEKSRLLSDRFSAERPKGSFSTLEIQRTEQGDSAMYLCASSLDDNRRGEQYFGPGTRLTVT.

This chain links TRBV7-8 with TRBJ2-2, with D possibly TRBD2 on 5 matching bases. In germline, CDR1 is SGHVS, CDR2 FQNEAQ. V dropped 1 base and J dropped 3 bases, with 12 bases sitting between them. This CDR3 has 16 residues. The DNA of the CDR3 is TGTGCCAGCAGCTTAGATAATCAAGCGGACACCGGGGAGCTGTTTTTT. It yields the protein CASSLDNQADTGELFF.

CDR3 DNA sequence: TGTGCCAGCAGCAAGACAGGGAACTATGGCTACACCTTC. It encodes CASSKTGNYGYTF. The chain recombines TRBV6-5 with TRBJ1-2; 7 bases line up with TRBD1. V was clipped by 6 bases and J by 2 bases; unmatched bases: 3. The CDR3 spans 13 residues. The germline V gene encodes CDR1 MNHEY and CDR2 SVGAGI.

This clone has more than one count but fewer than ten. The rearrangement joins TRBV7-2 to TRBJ1-4; 7 bases align to TRBD1. The junction had 7 bases not matched to a gene; V was cut back by 2 bases and J by 4 bases. Per germline, CDR1 SGHTA and CDR2 FQGNSA. This CDR3 has 16 amino acids. The CDR3 spells CASSLLGRGLNEKLFF. Written as DNA, the CDR3 is TGTGCCAGCAGCTTACTCGGAAGGGGGCTTAATGAAAAACTGTTTTTT. The entire variable domain, with the rest obtained from reference TRBV7-2 and TRBJ1-4, is as follows: GAGVSQSPSNKVTEKGKDVELRCDPISGHTALYWYRQSLGQGLEFLIYFQGNSAPDKSGLPSDRFSAERTGGSVSTLTIQRTQQEDSAVYLCASSLLGRGLNEKLFFGSGTQLSVL.

This clone has more than one count but fewer than ten. V is TRBV7-9 and J is TRBJ2-1, with no clear D. The CDR3 sequence is 11 residues long. The V gene's germline CDR1 is SEHNR and CDR2 FQNEAQ (reference sequence). Trimming took off 5 bases at V and 6 bases at J, with 5 bases between the two ends. The CDR3 region is CASSQFNEQFF. CDR3 nucleotide sequence: TGTGCCAGCAGCCAGTTCAATGAGCAGTTCTTC.

To note about this clone: The junction and the germline gene differ at one end; a read error may be behind it. The chain links TRBV6-1 to TRBJ2-2, with TRBD1 matching 8 bases. CDR3 length equals 12 residues. Germline assignment: CDR1 MNHNS and CDR2 SASEGT. The CDR3 region is CASSEAYRGSSF. The CDR3 DNA reads as TGTGCCAGCAGTGAAGCGTACAGGGGGTCTTCCTTT.

The chain carries TRBV30 and TRBJ1-4; D is perhaps TRBD1 (6 bases). Trimming took 4 bases from V and 3 from J, leaving 9 bases between them. The CDR3 sequence is 13 residues long. Germline V lookup: CDR1 GTSNPN, CDR2 SVGIG (reference sequence). In nucleotides, the CDR3 is TGTGCCTGGACACAGGGAGCTAATGAAAAACTGTTTTTT. Translation: CAWTQGANEKLFF.

The gene calls are TRBV12-5 and TRBJ1-2, with 7 positions matching TRBD1. The length of the CDR3 is 13 residues. V lost 6 bases to trimming and J lost 9 bases; unmatched junction nucleotides: 10. Germline lookup yields CDR1 LGHNT and CDR2 FRNRAP. For the CDR3, the DNA is TGTGCTAGTGGCCGGGGACAGACACTTAGCTACACCTTC. Translated, it gives CASGRGQTLSYTF.